The TCR beta chain described here comes from a study of CD8 T cells in Susac syndrome. The CDR3 is 19 amino acids. V was cut by 2 bases and J by 2 bases, with 23 bases left in between. CDR1 is LGHDT and CDR2 is YNNKEL in the germline V gene (reference sequence). The authors carried out high-throughput sequencing of TCR beta. They applied it to CD8+ and CD4+ T cells obtained from blood. FACS was used to enrich TEMRA cells, whereas the CD8+ and CD4+ T cells were obtained by negative isolation. General study points: The number of Susac-specific public clones found was approximately 16 in total CD8+ repertoires and several in CD8+ TEMRA repertoires.

Turning to this clonotype: Its antigen remains unknown.

RNA in amounts of roughly 0.5 to 1 ug was reverse transcribed with random hexamers. An immunoSEQ multiplex PCR generated amplified TCR beta CDR3 products spanning 54 Vbeta and 13 Jbeta. TCRdb itself ran the immunoSEQ multiplex PCR reads through MiXCR, one entry per CDR3 protein. The sample carries around 170,000 distinct CDR3 sequences, just under 95% recorded once. The sample taken for sequencing was CD8+ T cells from PBMCs. The sequence came from a human donor with Susac syndrome. The J gene is TRBJ2-3, the V gene TRBV3-1; TRBD1 or TRBD2 may be the D gene (7 bases each). The CDR3 coding sequence is TGTGCCAGCAGCCAATCCAGGGGGGGAGGCTTCCCTGACACAGATACGCAGTATTTT. This gives the protein CASSQSRGGGFPDTDTQYF.